Presented here are 10 T cell receptor beta chains from one specimen sequenced in a study of OX40 agonist ivuxolimab in advanced cancers. Libraries were prepared by immunoSEQ multiplex PCR; TCRdb keeps only in-frame clonotypes and omits some of them. The sample consists of roughly 57,000 clones, 75% to 85% of them appearing once. The specimen comprised CD4+ or CD8+ T cells sorted from blood, sampled in a trial of the OX40 agonist ivuxolimab. The receptors shown here come from an adult with an advanced solid tumor such as melanoma, head and neck, liver or kidney cancer.

The genes are TRBV5-8 and TRBJ1-2; D uncertain. This CDR3 comprises 12 residues. The germline CDR1 and CDR2 sequences are SGHTS and YDEGEE. V was shortened by 0 bases and J by 7 bases, with 7 bases between the two germline ends. The CDR3 nucleotides are TGTGCCAGCAGCTTGGGGAACCTTGGCTACACCTTC. Translated: CASSLGNLGYTF.

V usage is TRBV6-6 and J usage is TRBJ1-2; D remains unclear. The CDR3 is 13 amino acids. The V gene's germline CDR1 is MNHNY and CDR2 SVGAGI (reference sequence). Trimming left V 7 bases short and J 4 bases short, with 13 bases between. CDR3 loop: CASNTDVIYGYTF. As DNA, the CDR3 is TGTGCCAGCAATACGGACGTCATCTATGGCTACACCTTC.

There are a few counts of this clone. V usage is TRBV5-1 and J usage is TRBJ2-7, with 15 nucleotides matching TRBD2. J gave up 7 bases and V 3 bases, and 8 bases lay outside the gene matches. Germline V gives CDR1 SGHRS, CDR2 YFSETQ. This CDR3 has 16 amino acids. The CDR3 bases are TGCGCCAGCAGCTCCGGACTAGCGGGGGGGTCGCGGGAGCAGTACTTC. The encoded protein is CASSSGLAGGSREQYF.

This clone was found a few times. The rearrangement joins TRBV5-1 to TRBJ2-1; the match to TRBD1 covers 7 bases. CDR3 length: 16 residues. Germline lookup yields CDR1 SGHRS and CDR2 YFSETQ. The trim removed 1 base at V and 4 bases at J, leaving 8 bases unmatched. CDR3 in DNA: TGCGCCAGCAGCTTGACGTCAGGGGGAGCGTACAATGAGCAGTTCTTC. Amino acids: CASSLTSGGAYNEQFF.

This clone was detected only once. The rearrangement links TRBV5-1 to TRBJ2-5; tentatively, D is TRBD2 (6 bases). The CDR3 totals 17 residues. V was cut by 4 bases and J by 2 bases, with 21 bases left in between. Germline V gives CDR1 SGHRS, CDR2 YFSETQ. The CDR3 reads CASSPGLLEGEQETQYF. The CDR3 DNA reads TGCGCCAGCAGCCCGGGACTCCTAGAAGGGGAACAAGAGACCCAGTACTTC. Full variable domain (remainder filled in from reference TRBV5-1 and TRBJ2-5): KAGVTQTPRYLIKTRGQQVTLSCSPISGHRSVSWYQQTPGQGLQFLFEYFSETQRNKGNFPGRFSGRQFSNSRSEMNVSTLELGDSALYLCASSPGLLEGEQETQYFGPGTRLLVL.

V and J are TRBV6-5 and TRBJ2-3; D uncertain. V dropped 6 bases and J dropped 4 bases, with 5 bases sitting between them. Germline V lookup: CDR1 MNHEY, CDR2 SVGAGI. The CDR3 has 11 amino acids. The CDR3, as DNA: TGTGCCAGCAGGCGGTCAGATACGCAGTATTTT. This codes for CASRRSDTQYF.

CDR3 in amino acids: CASSAPSSYNEQFF. The DNA of the CDR3 is TGTGCCAGTTCCGCCCCTAGCTCCTACAATGAGCAGTTCTTC. The chain employs TRBV19 and TRBJ2-1; the D is unclear. The V end was cut by 8 bases, the J end by 0 bases, with 11 bases between. Germline V gives CDR1 LNHDA, CDR2 SQIVND (reference sequence). The CDR3 is 14 residues long. The whole variable domain, remainder taken from reference TRBV19 and TRBJ2-1, is DGGITQSPKYLFRKEGQNVTLSCEQNLNHDAMYWYRQDPGQGLRLIYYSQIVNDFQKGDIAEGYSVSREKKESFPLTVTSAQKNPTAFYLCASSAPSSYNEQFFGPGTRLTVL.

The chain uses TRBV19 and TRBJ2-1; D not resolved. The V end lost 5 bases, the J end lost 4 bases, and 3 bases lay between the germline ends. CDR1 LNHDA and CDR2 SQIVND come from the germline V gene (reference sequence). The CDR3 runs 11 residues. In DNA, the CDR3 is TGTGCCAGTAGTGCATACAATGAGCAGTTCTTC. Translation: CASSAYNEQFF.

The chain joins TRBV9 to TRBJ2-6; D unresolved. In germline, CDR1 is SGDLS, CDR2 YYNGEE. V shed 6 bases and J shed 0 bases, with 4 bases lying between them. The CDR3 runs 13 residues. In DNA, the CDR3 is TGTGCCAGCACCCTCTCTGGGGCCAACGTCCTGACTTTC. Amino acid sequence: CASTLSGANVLTF.

This chain joins TRBV29-1 and TRBJ2-3; D is unresolved. The CDR3 covers 15 residues. Per germline, CDR1 SQVTM and CDR2 ANQGSEA. The V end lost 4 bases, the J end lost 0 bases, and 14 bases lay between the germline ends. DNA of the CDR3: TGCAGCGTTGCCCCGGACGGGTACAGCACAGATACGCAGTATTTT. Amino acid sequence: CSVAPDGYSTDTQYF.